A single sample gave rise to the 8 T cell receptor beta chains below, sequenced in a study of T cell repertoires and HLA-DP antigens. Sequencing used immunoSEQ multiplex PCR; TCRdb keeps in-frame clones, though not all of them. The sample contains over 60,000 clones, 80% of which appear only once. Their cognate antigens are unknown. The sequenced material came from CD4+ T cells from PBMCs. The receptors derive from a man between 60 and 75 years old in good health and CMV-seronegative.

The chain carries TRBV7-2 and TRBJ2-7; the D gene could be TRBD1 or TRBD2 (5 bases each). The CDR3 consists of 14 residues. The ends were cut back, 5 bases at V and 0 bases at J, with 11 bases in the middle. CDR1 SGHTA and CDR2 FQGNSA come from the germline V gene. The CDR3 is CASSGEGSSYEQYF. Written as DNA, the CDR3 is TGTGCCAGCAGCGGAGAGGGGAGCTCCTACGAGCAGTACTTC.

The chain employs TRBV25-1 and TRBJ1-2, with unresolved D. Germline CDR1 and CDR2: MGHDK and SYGVNS. CDR3 length: 15 amino acids. With 2 bases removed from V and 2 bases from J, the gap between germline ends came to 12 bases. The CDR3, as DNA: TGTGCCAGCAGTGAAGTCGGTGTCTCCAACTATGGCTACACCTTC. Its translation: CASSEVGVSNYGYTF.

The genes are TRBV6-6 and TRBJ1-2; TRBD1 is a possible D gene (5 bases). The V and J ends lost 7 bases and 6 bases respectively, with 15 bases between them. CDR1 and CDR2 from the germline V gene are MNHNY and SVGAGI (reference sequence). This CDR3 contains 13 residues. The CDR3 sequence is CASTMGRTDGYTF. CDR3 coding DNA: TGTGCCAGCACCATGGGACGGACGGATGGCTACACCTTC.

The rearrangement links TRBV19 to TRBJ1-2; TRBD1 matches 9 bases. There are 14 residues in the CDR3. J lost 5 bases, V lost 2 bases, and 3 bases had no gene match. Germline V gene sequence: CDR1 LNHDA, CDR2 SQIVND (reference sequence). CDR3 sequence (DNA): TGTGCCAGTAGTATATCGACAGGGGGATATGGCTACACCTTC. Its protein is CASSISTGGYGYTF.

As for this clone: Compared with germline, one end of the junction differs, possibly owing to a read error. The V gene is TRBV15, the J gene TRBJ1-6; D is unclear. Germline V gene sequence: CDR1 LNHNV, CDR2 YYDKDF (reference sequence). The CDR3 contains 13 residues. The CDR3 DNA sequence: TGTGCCACCAGCAGGGATCCTAATTTACCCCTCCACTTT. It is translated as CATSRDPNLPLHF.

This rearrangement joins TRBV7-2 to TRBJ2-2; TRBD2 matches 10 bases. The CDR3 has 16 amino acids. V gave up 5 bases and J gave up 1 base; unmatched junction bases: 4. The germline CDR1 and CDR2 sequences are SGHTA and FQGNSA. The CDR3 is CASSLRTSGNTGELFF. The DNA for the CDR3 is TGTGCCAGCAGCCTTCGGACTAGCGGGAACACCGGGGAGCTGTTTTTT.

This clone was counted a few times. This chain links TRBV2 with TRBJ2-7, with D hard to call. Per germline, CDR1 SNHLY and CDR2 FYNNEI. This CDR3 region has 16 residues. V was shortened by 10 bases and J by 0 bases, with 22 bases between the two germline ends. For the CDR3, the DNA is TGTGCCATACGCCTGGGCTCAACCAAGAGCTCCTACGAGCAGTACGTC. Translation gives CAIRLGSTKSSYEQYV.

The V call is TRBV11-2, the J call TRBJ2-7; TRBD1 aligns across 7 bases. The ends lost 4 bases at V and 1 base at J; junction bases unmatched: 4. Germline loops: CDR1 SGHAT, CDR2 FQNNGV. The CDR3 is 14 amino acids. In DNA form, the CDR3 reads TGTGCCAGCAGCTCTCAGACAGGGTCCTACGAGCAGTACTTC. This translates into CASSSQTGSYEQYF.